The 2 T cell receptor beta chains presented below share a single source sample, sequenced in a study of cytomegalovirus exposure and HLA in healthy donors. PCR was performed using 60 Vbeta and 13 Jbeta primers. Clones were sequenced by immunoSEQ multiplex PCR, and TCRdb holds only the in-frame ones, with some missing. Of 150,000 or so clones in the sample, around 78% were seen once. Sequencing input: PBMCs. Receptors were obtained from a female donor in good health and CMV-seronegative.

The chain's CDR3 is CASSGTSRASTDTQYF. CDR3 nucleotide sequence: TGTGCCAGCAGCGGGACTAGTAGGGCTAGCACAGATACGCAGTATTTT. This chain connects TRBV9 to TRBJ2-3, with 7 bases matching TRBD2. Germline V gene lookup returns CDR1 SGDLS and CDR2 YYNGEE. CDR3 length equals 16 residues. Trimming at V came to 3 bases and at J to 0 bases, leaving 7 bases not matched to a gene.

The chain recombines TRBV27 with TRBJ1-6; D ambiguous. The CDR3 totals 14 residues. CDR1 MNHEY and CDR2 SMNVEV come from the germline V gene (reference sequence). Trimming cost V 7 bases and J 7 bases, with 14 bases left between them. The CDR3 loop is CASNFRGRNSPLHF. CDR3 sequence (DNA): TGTGCCAGCAACTTTCGGGGTAGAAATTCACCCCTCCACTTT.